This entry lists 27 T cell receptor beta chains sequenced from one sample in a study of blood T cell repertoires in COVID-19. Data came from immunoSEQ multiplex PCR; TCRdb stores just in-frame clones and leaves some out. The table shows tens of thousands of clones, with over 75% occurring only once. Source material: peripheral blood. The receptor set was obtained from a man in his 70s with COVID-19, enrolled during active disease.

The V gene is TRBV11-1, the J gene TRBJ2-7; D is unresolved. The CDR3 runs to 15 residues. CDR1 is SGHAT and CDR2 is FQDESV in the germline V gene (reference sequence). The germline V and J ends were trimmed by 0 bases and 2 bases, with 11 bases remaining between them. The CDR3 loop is CASSLAKSAPYEQYF. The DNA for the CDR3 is TGTGCCAGCAGCTTAGCGAAGAGCGCACCCTACGAGCAGTACTTC.

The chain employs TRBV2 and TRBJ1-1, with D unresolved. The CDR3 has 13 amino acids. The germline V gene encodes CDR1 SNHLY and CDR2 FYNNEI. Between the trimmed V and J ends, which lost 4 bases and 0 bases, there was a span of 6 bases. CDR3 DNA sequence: TGTGCCAGCAGTGCAGATCTGAACACTGAAGCTTTCTTT. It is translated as CASSADLNTEAFF.

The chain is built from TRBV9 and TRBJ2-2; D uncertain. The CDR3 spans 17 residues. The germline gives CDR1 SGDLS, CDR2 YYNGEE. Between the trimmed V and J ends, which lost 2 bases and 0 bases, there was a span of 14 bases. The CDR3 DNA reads TGTGCCAGCAGCGTCCGAACCTATTCCGCGAACACCGGGGAGCTGTTTTTT. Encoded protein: CASSVRTYSANTGELFF.

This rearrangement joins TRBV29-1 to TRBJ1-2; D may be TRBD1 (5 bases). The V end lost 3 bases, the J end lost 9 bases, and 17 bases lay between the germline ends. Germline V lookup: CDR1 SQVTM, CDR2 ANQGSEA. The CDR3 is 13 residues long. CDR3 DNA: TGCAGCGTTGAGGGGGGGGATATGGTTAGCTACACCTTC. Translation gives CSVEGGDMVSYTF.

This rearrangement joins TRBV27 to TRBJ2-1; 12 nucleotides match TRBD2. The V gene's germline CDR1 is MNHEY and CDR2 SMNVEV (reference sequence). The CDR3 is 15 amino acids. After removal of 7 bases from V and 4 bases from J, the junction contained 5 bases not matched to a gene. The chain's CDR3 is CASTYGTSGYNEQFF. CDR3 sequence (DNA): TGTGCCAGCACATACGGGACTAGCGGGTACAATGAGCAGTTCTTC.

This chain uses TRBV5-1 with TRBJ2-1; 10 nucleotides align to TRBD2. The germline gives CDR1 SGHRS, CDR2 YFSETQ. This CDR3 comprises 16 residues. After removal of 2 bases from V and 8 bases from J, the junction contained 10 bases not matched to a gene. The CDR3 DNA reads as TGCGCCAGCAGCTTTGGTTCTAGCGGGAGTTGGGATGAGCAGTTCTTC. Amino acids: CASSFGSSGSWDEQFF.

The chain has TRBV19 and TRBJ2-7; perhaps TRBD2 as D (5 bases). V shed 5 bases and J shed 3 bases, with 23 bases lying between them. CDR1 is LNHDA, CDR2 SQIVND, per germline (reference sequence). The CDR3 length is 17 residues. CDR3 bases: TGTGCCAGTAGTCCGCGACATACTAGGTCCCCTTTCTACGAGCAGTACTTC. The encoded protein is CASSPRHTRSPFYEQYF.

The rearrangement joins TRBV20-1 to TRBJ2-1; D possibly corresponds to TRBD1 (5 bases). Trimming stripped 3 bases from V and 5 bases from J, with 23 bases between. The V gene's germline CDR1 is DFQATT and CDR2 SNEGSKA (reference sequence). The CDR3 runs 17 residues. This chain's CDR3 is CSASGPRTPDFDNEQFF. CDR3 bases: TGCAGTGCTAGTGGACCCCGGACACCCGACTTTGACAATGAGCAGTTCTTC.

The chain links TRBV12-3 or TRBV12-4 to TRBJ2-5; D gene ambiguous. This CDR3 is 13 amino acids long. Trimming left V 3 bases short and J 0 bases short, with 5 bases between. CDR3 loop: CASSFYYQETQYF. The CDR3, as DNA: TGTGCCAGCAGTTTTTATTACCAAGAGACCCAGTACTTC.

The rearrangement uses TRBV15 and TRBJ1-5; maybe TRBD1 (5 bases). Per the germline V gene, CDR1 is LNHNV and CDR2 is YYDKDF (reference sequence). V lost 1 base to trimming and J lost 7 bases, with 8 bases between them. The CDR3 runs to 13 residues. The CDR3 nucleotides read TGTGCCACCAGCAGAGGGGGGGGGCAGCCCCAGCATTTT. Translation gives CATSRGGGQPQHF.

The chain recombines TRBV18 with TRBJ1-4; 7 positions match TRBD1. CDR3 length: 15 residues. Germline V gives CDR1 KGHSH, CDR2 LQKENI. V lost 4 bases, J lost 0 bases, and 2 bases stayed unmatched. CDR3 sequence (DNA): TGTGCCAGCTCACGGGACAGCTCAACTAATGAAAAACTGTTTTTT. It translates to CASSRDSSTNEKLFF. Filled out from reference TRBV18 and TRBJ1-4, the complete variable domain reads NAGVMQNPRHLVRRRGQEARLRCSPMKGHSHVYWYRQLPEEGLKFMVYLQKENIIDESGMPKERFSAEFPKEGPSILRIQQVVRGDSAAYFCASSRDSSTNEKLFFGSGTQLSVL.

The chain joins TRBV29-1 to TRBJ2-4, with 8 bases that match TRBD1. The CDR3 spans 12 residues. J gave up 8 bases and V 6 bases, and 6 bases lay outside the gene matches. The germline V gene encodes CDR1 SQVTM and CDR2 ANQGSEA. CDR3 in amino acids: CSVRTGMDIQYF. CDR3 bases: TGCAGCGTCCGGACAGGGATGGACATTCAGTACTTC.

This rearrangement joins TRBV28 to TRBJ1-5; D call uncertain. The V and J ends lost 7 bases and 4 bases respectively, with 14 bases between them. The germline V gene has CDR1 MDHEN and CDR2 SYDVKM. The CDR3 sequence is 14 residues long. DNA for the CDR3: TGTGCCAGCAACCCCCTACGAGGAAATCAGCCCCAGCATTTT. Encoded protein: CASNPLRGNQPQHF.

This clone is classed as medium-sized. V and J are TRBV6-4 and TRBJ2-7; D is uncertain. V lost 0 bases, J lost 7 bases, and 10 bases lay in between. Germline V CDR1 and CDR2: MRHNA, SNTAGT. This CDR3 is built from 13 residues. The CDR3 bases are TGTGCCAGCAGTGACTCGGCCTCCGGGGAGCAGTACTTC. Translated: CASSDSASGEQYF.

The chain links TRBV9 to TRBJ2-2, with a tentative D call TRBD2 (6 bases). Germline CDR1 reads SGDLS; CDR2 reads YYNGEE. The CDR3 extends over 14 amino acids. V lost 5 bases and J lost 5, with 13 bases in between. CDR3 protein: CASRRLEGTGELFF. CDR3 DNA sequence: TGTGCCAGCAGAAGACTAGAAGGGACCGGGGAGCTGTTTTTT.

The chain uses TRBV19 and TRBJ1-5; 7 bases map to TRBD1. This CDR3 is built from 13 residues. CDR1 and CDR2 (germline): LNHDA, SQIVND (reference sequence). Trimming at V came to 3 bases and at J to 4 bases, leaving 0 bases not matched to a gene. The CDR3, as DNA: TGTGCCAGTAGTATGACAGGGAATCAGCCCCAGCATTTT. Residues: CASSMTGNQPQHF.

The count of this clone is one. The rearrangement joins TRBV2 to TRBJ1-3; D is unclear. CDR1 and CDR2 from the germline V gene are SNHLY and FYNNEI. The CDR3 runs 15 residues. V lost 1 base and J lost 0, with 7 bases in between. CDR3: CASSEVGRSGNTIYF. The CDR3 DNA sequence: TGTGCCAGCAGTGAAGTTGGCCGCTCTGGAAACACCATATATTTT.

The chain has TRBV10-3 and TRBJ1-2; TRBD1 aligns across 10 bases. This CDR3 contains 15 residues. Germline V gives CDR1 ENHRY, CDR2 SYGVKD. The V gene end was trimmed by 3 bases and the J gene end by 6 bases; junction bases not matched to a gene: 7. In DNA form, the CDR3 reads TGTGCCATCAGTGAAGGCAGGGACAGGGGCCATGGCTACACCTTC. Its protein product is CAISEGRDRGHGYTF.

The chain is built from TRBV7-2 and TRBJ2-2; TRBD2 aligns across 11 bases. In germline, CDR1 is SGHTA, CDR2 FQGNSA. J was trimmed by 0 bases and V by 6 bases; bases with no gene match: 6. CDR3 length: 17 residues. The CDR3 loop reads CASSPGLAGSNTGELFF. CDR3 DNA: TGTGCCAGCAGTCCCGGACTAGCGGGTTCGAACACCGGGGAGCTGTTTTTT.

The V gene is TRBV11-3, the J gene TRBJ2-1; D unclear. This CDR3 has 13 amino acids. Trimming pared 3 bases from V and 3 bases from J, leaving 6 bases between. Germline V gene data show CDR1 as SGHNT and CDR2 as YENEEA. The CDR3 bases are TGTGCCAGCAGCTTGGTCGGCTACAATGAGCAGTTCTTC. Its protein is CASSLVGYNEQFF.

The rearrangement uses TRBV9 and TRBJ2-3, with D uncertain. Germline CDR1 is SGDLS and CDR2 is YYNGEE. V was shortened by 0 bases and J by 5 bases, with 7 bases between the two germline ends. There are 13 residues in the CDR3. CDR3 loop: CASSVGFGDTQYF. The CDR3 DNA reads TGTGCCAGCAGCGTAGGGTTCGGAGATACGCAGTATTTT.

The CDR3 DNA reads TGTGCCAGCAGCGTAGACCCAAGCGGGAGTATCGGGGAGCTGTTTTTT. Translated, it gives CASSVDPSGSIGELFF. This rearrangement joins TRBV9 to TRBJ2-2; 8 bases align to TRBD2. The length of the CDR3 is 16 residues. Trimming removed 0 bases from V and 7 bases from J; junction bases left unmatched: 8. Germline CDR1 SGDLS, CDR2 YYNGEE.

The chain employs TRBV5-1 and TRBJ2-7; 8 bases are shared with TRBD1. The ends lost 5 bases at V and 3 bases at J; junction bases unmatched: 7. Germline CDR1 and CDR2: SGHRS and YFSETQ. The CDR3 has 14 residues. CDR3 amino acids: CASRGQAGFYEQYF. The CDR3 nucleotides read TGCGCCAGCAGGGGACAGGCAGGGTTCTACGAGCAGTACTTC.

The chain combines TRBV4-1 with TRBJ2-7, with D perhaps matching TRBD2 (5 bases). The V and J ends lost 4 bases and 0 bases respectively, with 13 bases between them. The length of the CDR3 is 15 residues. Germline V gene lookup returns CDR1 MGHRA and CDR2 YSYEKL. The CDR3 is CASSPTERSSYEQYF. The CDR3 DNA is TGCGCCAGCAGCCCTACTGAGCGGAGCTCCTACGAGCAGTACTTC.

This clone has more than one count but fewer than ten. Here the CDR3 DNA reads TGTGCCAGCAGACTACCGGGACAGATCTTCTATGGCTACACCTTC. Translated, it gives CASRLPGQIFYGYTF. V usage is TRBV28 and J usage is TRBJ1-2; TRBD1 matches at 7 bases. The V segment lost 6 bases and the J segment 4 bases; nucleotides outside the gene matches: 11. The CDR3 totals 15 residues. Germline CDR1 MDHEN, CDR2 SYDVKM.

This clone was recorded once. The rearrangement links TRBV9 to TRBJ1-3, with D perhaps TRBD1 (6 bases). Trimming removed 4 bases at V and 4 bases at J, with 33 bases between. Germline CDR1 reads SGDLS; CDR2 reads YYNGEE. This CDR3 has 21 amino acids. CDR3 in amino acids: CASSKANLAGGHKGGGNTIYF. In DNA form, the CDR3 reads TGTGCCAGCAGCAAGGCCAACCTGGCGGGGGGCCACAAAGGAGGAGGAAACACCATATATTTT.

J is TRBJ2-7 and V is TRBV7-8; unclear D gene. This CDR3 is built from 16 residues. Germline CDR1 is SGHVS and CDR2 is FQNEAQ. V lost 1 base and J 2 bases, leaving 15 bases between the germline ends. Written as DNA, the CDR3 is TGTGCCAGCAGCTTAGTTTTTGTGGCAACCACCTACGAGCAGTACTTC. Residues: CASSLVFVATTYEQYF. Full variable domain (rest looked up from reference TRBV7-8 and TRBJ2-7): GAGVSQSPRYKVAKRGQDVALRCDPISGHVSLFWYQQALGQGPEFLTYFQNEAQLDKSGLPSDRFFAERPEGSVSTLKIQRTQQEDSAVYLCASSLVFVATTYEQYFGPGTRLTVT.